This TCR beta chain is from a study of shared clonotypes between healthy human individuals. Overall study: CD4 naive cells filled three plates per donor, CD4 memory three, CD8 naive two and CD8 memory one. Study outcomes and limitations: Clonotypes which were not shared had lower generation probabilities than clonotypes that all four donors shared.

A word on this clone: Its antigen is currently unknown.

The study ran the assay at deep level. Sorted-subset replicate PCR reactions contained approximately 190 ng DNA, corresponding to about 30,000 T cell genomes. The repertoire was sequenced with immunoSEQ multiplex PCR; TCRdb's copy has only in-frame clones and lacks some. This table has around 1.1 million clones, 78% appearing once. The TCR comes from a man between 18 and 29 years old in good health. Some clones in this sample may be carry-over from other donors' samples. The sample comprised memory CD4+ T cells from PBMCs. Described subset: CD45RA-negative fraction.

CDR3 protein: CASSLSPRGAETQYF. In nucleotides, the CDR3 is TGCGCCAGCAGCTTGTCGCCTAGGGGTGCTGAGACCCAGTACTTC. This chain connects TRBV5-1 to TRBJ2-5; D is perhaps TRBD1 (5 bases). CDR3 length: 15 amino acids. V lost 1 base and J lost 5, with 15 bases in between. The V gene's germline CDR1 is SGHRS and CDR2 YFSETQ.